This passage covers 21 T cell receptor beta chains from one sample sequenced in a study of cytomegalovirus exposure and HLA in healthy donors. The table came from immunoSEQ multiplex PCR; TCRdb's copy has only in-frame clones and leaves some out. In the table there are 300,000 to 350,000 clones, approximately 88% of which are singletons. Input material: PBMCs. Every receptor here comes from a man aged 30-40 years in good health and CMV-seronegative.

The V gene is TRBV4-1, the J gene TRBJ1-4, with TRBD1 as a possible D gene (5 bases). Germline V gives CDR1 MGHRA, CDR2 YSYEKL. The V gene lost 4 bases and the J gene lost 1 base, with 13 bases spanning the gap. The CDR3 covers 16 residues. The CDR3 coding sequence is TGCGCCAGCAGCCCGAATCGGGGGATAACTAATGAAAAACTGTTTTTT. Translation: CASSPNRGITNEKLFF.

V and J are TRBV30 and TRBJ1-1; D may be TRBD1 (5 bases). Per the germline V gene, CDR1 is GTSNPN and CDR2 is SVGIG (reference sequence). V lost 4 bases to trimming and J lost 0 bases, with 12 bases between them. The CDR3 is made up of 14 amino acids. CDR3 bases: TGTGCCTGGAACCAGGGATCTATGAACACTGAAGCTTTCTTT. This sequence encodes CAWNQGSMNTEAFF.

The chain is built from TRBV6-1 and TRBJ2-7; maybe TRBD1 (5 bases). The CDR3 sequence is 13 residues long. The germline V gene encodes CDR1 MNHNS and CDR2 SASEGT. The V end lost 4 bases, the J end lost 1 base, and 8 bases lay between the germline ends. As DNA, the CDR3 is TGTGCCAGCAGTGGGACAAGTTCCTACGAGCAGTACTTC. Protein product: CASSGTSSYEQYF.

The DNA of the CDR3 is TGTGCCAGCACACGACGGTACGGTAGCGCTGAAGCTTTCTTT. It is translated as CASTRRYGSAEAFF. J is TRBJ1-1 and V is TRBV5-4, with unresolved D. This CDR3 comprises 14 residues. CDR1 and CDR2 from the germline V gene are SGHNT and YYREEE (reference sequence). V lost 6 bases, J lost 6 bases, and 18 bases lay in between. The variable domain in full, completed from reference TRBV5-4 and TRBJ1-1, reads ETGVTQSPTHLIKTRGQQVTLRCSSQSGHNTVSWYQQALGQGPQFIFQYYREEENGRGNFPPRFSGLQFPNYSSELNVNALELDDSALYLCASTRRYGSAEAFFGQGTRLTVV.

The gene calls are TRBV7-8 and TRBJ1-4; 7 bases map to TRBD1. From germline, CDR1 is SGHVS and CDR2 FQNEAQ. Trimming took 5 bases from V and 10 from J; bases not matched to a gene: 16. The CDR3 is 16 amino acids. The CDR3 loop is CASSPKGQAGIGKLFF. The CDR3 DNA is TGTGCCAGCAGCCCTAAAGGACAGGCTGGTATCGGAAAACTGTTTTTT.

This sequence joins TRBV11-1 and TRBJ1-2; 8 bases match TRBD1. CDR1 is SGHAT and CDR2 is FQDESV in the germline V gene (reference sequence). V shed 1 base and J 5 bases; nucleotides not matched to a gene: 0. The length of the CDR3 is 13 residues. As DNA, the CDR3 is TGTGCCAGCAGCTTAGGACAGGGGTATGGCTACACCTTC. Translated, it gives CASSLGQGYGYTF. Looking up the rest from reference TRBV11-1 and TRBJ1-2 gives the full variable domain: EAEVAQSPRYKITEKSQAVAFWCDPISGHATLYWYRQILGQGPELLVQFQDESVVDDSQLPKDRFSAERLKGVDSTLKIQPAELGDSAMYLCASSLGQGYGYTFGSGTRLTVV.

The rearrangement joins TRBV5-1 to TRBJ1-2, with 7 bases fitting TRBD1. The CDR3 length is 15 residues. The V segment lost 5 bases and the J segment 3 bases; nucleotides outside the gene matches: 10. Germline loops: CDR1 SGHRS, CDR2 YFSETQ. The DNA of the CDR3 is TGCGCCAGCAGACCGGAGACAGGGCCCTACTATGGCTACACCTTC. It is translated as CASRPETGPYYGYTF. Looking up the rest from reference TRBV5-1 and TRBJ1-2 gives the full variable domain: KAGVTQTPRYLIKTRGQQVTLSCSPISGHRSVSWYQQTPGQGLQFLFEYFSETQRNKGNFPGRFSGRQFSNSRSEMNVSTLELGDSALYLCASRPETGPYYGYTFGSGTRLTVV.

The rearrangement links TRBV13 to TRBJ2-1; 10 positions match TRBD2. V lost 2 bases to trimming and J lost 3 bases; unmatched junction nucleotides: 13. This CDR3 is built from 19 residues. In germline, CDR1 is PRHDT, CDR2 FYEKMQ (reference sequence). CDR3 sequence reads: CASSLQGLAGGSYYNEQFF. CDR3 in DNA: TGTGCCAGCAGCTTACAAGGGTTAGCGGGGGGATCCTACTACAATGAGCAGTTCTTC.

The chain joins TRBV6-5 to TRBJ1-1; 7 bases map to TRBD1. V was pared by 9 bases and J by 5 bases, with 3 bases of the junction left unmatched. CDR1 is MNHEY and CDR2 is SVGAGI in the germline V gene. The CDR3 spans 11 residues. This CDR3 is CASQQGTEAFF. In DNA form, the CDR3 reads TGTGCCAGTCAACAGGGGACTGAAGCTTTCTTT.

The chain combines TRBV29-1 with TRBJ1-1; 10 nucleotides align to TRBD1. V shed 7 bases, J shed 4 bases, and the junction held 9 bases outside the gene matches. This CDR3 region has 14 residues. The V gene's germline CDR1 is SQVTM and CDR2 ANQGSEA. The CDR3 DNA sequence: TGCAGCGGCCACCTGACAGGGGGCATCACTGAAGCTTTCTTT. Translating gives CSGHLTGGITEAFF. The complete variable domain, with remaining parts taken from reference TRBV29-1 and TRBJ1-1, reads SAVISQKPSRDICQRGTSLTIQCQVDSQVTMMFWYRQQPGQSLTLIATANQGSEATYESGFVIDKFPISRPNLTFSTLTVSNMSPEDSSIYLCSGHLTGGITEAFFGQGTRLTVV.

The CDR3 DNA follows: TGCGCCAGCAGCCAAGAGGTTGACAGGTCACTCACAGATACGCAGTATTTT. As protein: CASSQEVDRSLTDTQYF. J is TRBJ2-3 and V is TRBV4-1; tentatively, D is TRBD1 (6 bases). Germline CDR1 MGHRA, CDR2 YSYEKL. The CDR3 spans 17 residues. Trimming cost V 0 bases and J 2 bases, with 15 bases left between them.

With respect to this clone: One end of the junction does not line up with germline, which may come from a read error. This rearrangement joins TRBV2 to TRBJ1-1; the D gene is possibly TRBD1 (6 bases). Per the germline V gene, CDR1 is SNHLY and CDR2 is FYNNEI. CDR3 length: 16 amino acids. CDR3 DNA sequence: TGTGCCAGCAGCGAAGGGACACGGTGGGTTGTCACTGAAGCTTTCTTT. Its translation is CASSEGTRWVVTEAFF.

V is TRBV5-1 and J is TRBJ1-2; 8 nucleotides line up with TRBD1. Germline trimming cut 3 bases from V and 3 bases from J; bases unmatched to any gene: 16. This CDR3 region has 18 residues. The germline V gene encodes CDR1 SGHRS and CDR2 YFSETQ. The CDR3: CASSSPAGQAQHYYGYTF. CDR3 in DNA: TGCGCCAGCAGCTCGCCGGCGGGACAGGCACAACATTACTATGGCTACACCTTC.

The CDR3 nucleotides read TGTGCCAGCAGCTTTCAGACAGATAACACTGAAGCTTTCTTT. This sequence encodes CASSFQTDNTEAFF. This rearrangement joins TRBV5-4 to TRBJ1-1; D possibly corresponds to TRBD1 (5 bases). Germline V gene sequence: CDR1 SGHNT, CDR2 YYREEE (reference sequence). The CDR3 consists of 14 residues. V lost 2 bases and J lost 2, with 10 bases in between. Full variable domain (rest looked up from reference TRBV5-4 and TRBJ1-1): ETGVTQSPTHLIKTRGQQVTLRCSSQSGHNTVSWYQQALGQGPQFIFQYYREEENGRGNFPPRFSGLQFPNYSSELNVNALELDDSALYLCASSFQTDNTEAFFGQGTRLTVV.

This clone was seen a few times. The gene calls are TRBV6-1 and TRBJ1-2; TRBD1 is a possible D gene (5 bases). The CDR3 contains 14 residues. CDR1 and CDR2 (germline): MNHNS, SASEGT. Trimming shortened V by 8 bases and J by 3 bases, and 16 bases separated the two germline ends. The CDR3 loop reads CASRGALIYYGYTF. In DNA, the CDR3 is TGTGCCAGCCGCGGGGCCCTGATCTACTATGGCTACACCTTC.

This clone was recorded a few times. The rearrangement links TRBV4-2 to TRBJ2-3; D is possibly TRBD2 (5 bases). Germline V CDR1 and CDR2: LGHNA, YNFKEQ. V shed 1 base and J shed 8 bases, with 13 bases lying between them. The CDR3 is made up of 14 amino acids. The CDR3: CASSQVLAATTQYF. For the CDR3, the DNA is TGTGCCAGCAGCCAAGTGCTAGCAGCAACTACGCAGTATTTT.

This rearrangement joins TRBV2 to TRBJ2-1; no reliable D call. V was shortened by 2 bases and J by 5 bases, with 10 bases between the two germline ends. The length of the CDR3 is 14 residues. Germline-derived CDR1 and CDR2 are SNHLY and FYNNEI. CDR3 sequence (DNA): TGTGCCAGCAGTGAATCGCGGCTGAACAATGAGCAGTTCTTC. Translated, it gives CASSESRLNNEQFF.

V gene TRBV5-1 combines with J gene TRBJ1-2; weak D call: TRBD1 (5 bases). The germline CDR1 and CDR2 sequences are SGHRS and YFSETQ. V dropped 0 bases and J dropped 1 base, with 13 bases sitting between them. The CDR3 consists of 16 residues. For the CDR3, the DNA is TGCGCCAGCAGCTTGGCGGGGCCCGGGAGTAACTATGGCTACACCTTC. Its protein is CASSLAGPGSNYGYTF. The variable domain in full, with the rest retrieved from reference TRBV5-1 and TRBJ1-2, is KAGVTQTPRYLIKTRGQQVTLSCSPISGHRSVSWYQQTPGQGLQFLFEYFSETQRNKGNFPGRFSGRQFSNSRSEMNVSTLELGDSALYLCASSLAGPGSNYGYTFGSGTRLTVV.

The chain links TRBV19 to TRBJ2-1; 10 bases fit TRBD1. Per germline, CDR1 LNHDA and CDR2 SQIVND (reference sequence). V trimming: 6 bases; J trimming: 6 bases; junction bases outside the gene matches: 11. The CDR3 is made up of 16 amino acids. The CDR3 here is CASRGRGQGIGNEQFF. For the CDR3, the DNA is TGTGCCAGTAGGGGGAGGGGACAGGGGATTGGCAATGAGCAGTTCTTC.

The chain links TRBV30 to TRBJ2-2, with TRBD2 as a possible D gene (6 bases). Trimming removed 0 bases from V and 14 bases from J, with 19 bases in between. The CDR3 covers 14 residues. CDR1 GTSNPN and CDR2 SVGIG come from the germline V gene (reference sequence). DNA for the CDR3: TGTGCCTGGAGTGTACGGGGAAGTCCGGGAGAACTGTTTTTT. Its protein is CAWSVRGSPGELFF.

The chain recombines TRBV10-3 with TRBJ2-1; 10 bases map to TRBD2. J gave up 8 bases and V 7 bases, and 11 bases lay outside the gene matches. The CDR3 is 15 residues long. Per germline, CDR1 ENHRY and CDR2 SYGVKD. This chain's CDR3 is CAIKSGGAGLYEQFF. The CDR3 nucleotides are TGTGCCATCAAAAGCGGGGGGGCCGGTCTTTATGAGCAGTTCTTC.